These 6 T cell receptor beta chains share one sample of origin, sequenced in a study of T-cell reconstitution after alpha-beta-depleted transplantation in children. The TCRbeta library incorporated unique molecular identifiers. TCRdb reprocessed the PCR reads with MiXCR, giving one entry per CDR3 protein. The table has roughly 350,000 distinct CDR3 sequences, 10% seen once. The sample in question was PBMCs from the stem cell graft donor, obtained from the stem cell graft. All receptors derive from a human donor who donated a stem cell graft to a child with acute lymphoblastic leukemia.

This clonotype was found a few times. V and J are TRBV5-1 and TRBJ1-6; D unresolved. V shed 6 bases and J shed 4 bases, with 14 bases lying between them. Germline V CDR1 and CDR2: SGHRS, YFSETQ. The CDR3 has 15 residues. The CDR3: CASTVGSQYNSPLHF. The CDR3, as DNA: TGCGCCAGCACGGTTGGCTCGCAATATAATTCACCCCTCCACTTT.

In this sample, this clonotype turned up once. CDR3 nucleotides: TGTGCCAGCAGTTACTCGAGACAGAACGGGGAGCTGTTTTTT. Translation gives CASSYSRQNGELFF. The chain uses TRBV6-5 and TRBJ2-2, with TRBD1 as a possible D gene (5 bases). CDR3 size: 14 residues. The germline V gene has CDR1 MNHEY and CDR2 SVGAGI. Trimming took off 0 bases at V and 7 bases at J, with 9 bases between the two ends.

A few counts support this clonotype. The J gene is TRBJ2-3, the V gene TRBV5-1, with D possibly matching TRBD2 (6 bases). CDR1 and CDR2 (germline): SGHRS, YFSETQ. Trimming cost V 4 bases and J 3 bases, with 18 bases left between them. This CDR3 has 16 residues. CDR3 sequence (DNA): TGCGCCAGCAGCCCAGGGACTCAACAACGGACAGATACGCAGTATTTT. Translating gives CASSPGTQQRTDTQYF.

This clonotype was seen ten or more times. The chain carries TRBV28 and TRBJ1-1, with D possibly being TRBD1 (5 bases). V dropped 5 bases and J dropped 5 bases, with 15 bases sitting between them. CDR1 is MDHEN and CDR2 is SYDVKM in the germline V gene. The length of the CDR3 is 14 residues. This CDR3 reads CASSGRGVWTEAFF. Here the CDR3 DNA reads TGTGCCAGCAGTGGACGAGGGGTATGGACTGAAGCTTTCTTT.

This clonotype was observed at least ten times. The chain joins TRBV4-3 to TRBJ2-5; TRBD1 or TRBD2 may be the D gene (5 bases each). CDR3 length equals 15 residues. Germline loops: CDR1 LGHNA, CDR2 YSLEER. Trimming took off 0 bases at V and 5 bases at J, with 13 bases between the two ends. Here the CDR3 DNA reads TGCGCCAGCAGCCAAGACATGTGGGGGAAGGAGACCCAGTACTTC. The encoded protein is CASSQDMWGKETQYF.

V usage is TRBV4-1 and J usage is TRBJ2-3; TRBD2 matches at 11 bases. There are 16 residues in the CDR3. V trimming: 5 bases; J trimming: 4 bases; junction bases outside the gene matches: 8. Germline assignment: CDR1 MGHRA and CDR2 YSYEKL. CDR3 DNA: TGCGCCAGCAGCGCCCTACTAGCGGGAGCCGCAGATACGCAGTATTTT. Its protein product is CASSALLAGAADTQYF.